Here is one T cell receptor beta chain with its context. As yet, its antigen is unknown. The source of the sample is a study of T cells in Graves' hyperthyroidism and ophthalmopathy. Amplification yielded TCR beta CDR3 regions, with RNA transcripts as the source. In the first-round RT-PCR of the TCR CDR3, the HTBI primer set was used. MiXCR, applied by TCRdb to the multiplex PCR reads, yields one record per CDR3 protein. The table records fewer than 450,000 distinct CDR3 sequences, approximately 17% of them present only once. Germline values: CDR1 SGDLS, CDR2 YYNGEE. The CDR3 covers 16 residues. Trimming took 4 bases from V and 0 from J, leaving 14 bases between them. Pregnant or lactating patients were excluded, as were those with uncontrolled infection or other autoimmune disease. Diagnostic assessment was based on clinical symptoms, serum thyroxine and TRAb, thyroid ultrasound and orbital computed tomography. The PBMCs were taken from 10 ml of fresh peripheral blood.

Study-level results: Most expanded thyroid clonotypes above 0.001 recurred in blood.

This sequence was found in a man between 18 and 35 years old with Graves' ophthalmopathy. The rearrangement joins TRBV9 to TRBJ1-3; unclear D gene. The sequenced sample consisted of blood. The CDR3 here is CASSTQTASSGNTIYF. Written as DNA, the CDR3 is TGTGCCAGCAGCACCCAGACCGCGAGCTCTGGAAACACCATATATTTT.